Detailed here is one TCR beta chain. This sample is drawn from a study of blood T cell repertoires in COVID-19. As for the study in general: PBMCs, B-cell-depleted T cells, or T cells were the source of the cDNA or gDNA that made up the material.

Study processing details: Reference gene primers were amplified, and this amplification served to estimate nucleated cell counts. Assay: immunoSEQ multiplex PCR; the TCRdb copy retains only in-frame clones and omits some. V, J and clone size are those of that table, while D and trimming were read from the DNA. The table lists about 250,000 clones, roughly nine tenths of them singletons, with roughly 1.6% in the top ten. CDR1 and CDR2 (germline): MDHEN, SYDVKM. The V and J ends lost 4 bases and 0 bases respectively, with 7 bases between them. The CDR3 contains 14 residues. J is TRBJ1-3 and V is TRBV28; D remains ambiguous. The receptor was isolated from a woman aged 55-70 years who had recovered from COVID-19. What was sequenced was peripheral blood. In nucleotides, the CDR3 is TGTGCCAGCAGTTCCCCCCACTCTGGAAACACCATATATTTT. Its protein product is CASSSPHSGNTIYF.